This T cell receptor beta chain was recovered during a study of T cell changes during pregnancy in multiple sclerosis. Some clones are missing from TCRdb's copy, which holds only in-frame ones; the method was immunoSEQ multiplex PCR. The table lists fewer than 40,000 clones, 80% to 95% of them singletons. Trimming removed 4 bases at V and 0 bases at J, with 13 bases between. CDR3 size: 17 residues. CDR1 SGHAT and CDR2 FQNNGV come from the germline V gene. The sequence was collected from a female donor in good health, enrolled as a control in a pregnancy study. The rearrangement links TRBV11-2 to TRBJ2-6; D is perhaps TRBD2 (6 bases). The sequencing used CD4+ T cells from peripheral blood mononuclear cells, collected after pregnancy. CDR3 sequence: CASSWRDWSSGANVLTF. CDR3 nucleotides: TGTGCCAGCAGCTGGCGGGACTGGAGCTCTGGGGCCAACGTCCTGACTTTC.